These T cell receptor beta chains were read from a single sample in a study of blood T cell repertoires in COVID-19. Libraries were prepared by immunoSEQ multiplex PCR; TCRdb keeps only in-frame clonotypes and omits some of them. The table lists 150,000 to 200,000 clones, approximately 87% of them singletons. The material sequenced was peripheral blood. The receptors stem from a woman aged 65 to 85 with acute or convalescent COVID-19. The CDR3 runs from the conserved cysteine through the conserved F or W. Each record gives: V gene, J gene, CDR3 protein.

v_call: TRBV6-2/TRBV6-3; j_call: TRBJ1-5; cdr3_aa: CASSSLQGESPQHF
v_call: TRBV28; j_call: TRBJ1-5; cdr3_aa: CASRPFVVRQGRQPQHF
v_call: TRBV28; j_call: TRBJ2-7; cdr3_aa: CASNGRGTSGREQYF
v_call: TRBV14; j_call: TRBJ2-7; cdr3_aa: CASSKGHLYEQYF
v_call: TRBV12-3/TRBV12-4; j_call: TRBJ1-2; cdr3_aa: CASSSQGIDGYTF
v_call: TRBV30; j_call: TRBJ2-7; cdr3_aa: CAWSSLSGTPYEQYF
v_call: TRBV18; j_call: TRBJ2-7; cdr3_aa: CASSPSSTDEQYF
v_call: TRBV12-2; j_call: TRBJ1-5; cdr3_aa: CASRRRGPNSNQPQHF
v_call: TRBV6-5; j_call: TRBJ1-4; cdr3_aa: CASRGTGDNEKLFF
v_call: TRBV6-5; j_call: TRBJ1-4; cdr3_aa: CASRDYNEKLFF
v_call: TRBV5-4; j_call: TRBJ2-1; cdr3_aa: CASSKTGLQFF
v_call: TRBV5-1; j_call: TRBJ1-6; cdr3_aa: CASSMLGDRGNSPLHF
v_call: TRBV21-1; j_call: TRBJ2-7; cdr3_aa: CASTSDRAGPYEQYF
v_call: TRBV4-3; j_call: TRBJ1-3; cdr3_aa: CASSQGSRGGPSGNTIYF
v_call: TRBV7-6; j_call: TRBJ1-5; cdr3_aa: CASSPRSTGGQPQHF
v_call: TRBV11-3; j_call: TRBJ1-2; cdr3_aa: CASSPRNRVPDGYTF
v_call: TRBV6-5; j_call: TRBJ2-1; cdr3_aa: CASSLTPGGGNEQFF
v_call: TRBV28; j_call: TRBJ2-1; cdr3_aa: CASSFTRSSYNEQFF
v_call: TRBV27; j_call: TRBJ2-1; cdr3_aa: CASSTLGDRGYNEQFF
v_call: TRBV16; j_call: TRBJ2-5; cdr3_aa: CASRGTTRGGVGETQYF